One sample yielded the 29 T cell receptor beta chains listed below, sequenced in a study of blood T cell repertoires in COVID-19. The table came from immunoSEQ multiplex PCR; TCRdb's copy has only in-frame clones and leaves some out. In the table there are around 220,000 clones, 65% to 85% of which are singletons. The sequenced sample consisted of PBMCs or T cells enriched from blood (not recorded which). Source of these receptors: a woman aged 40 to 50 who had recovered from COVID-19.

The V and J genes are TRBV19 and TRBJ2-6, with D tentatively TRBD1 (6 bases). Trimming removed 6 bases from V and 2 bases from J, with 14 bases in between. The CDR3 loop spans 16 amino acids. Germline V gives CDR1 LNHDA, CDR2 SQIVND (reference sequence). CDR3 loop: CASSPTGLAGANVLTF. CDR3 nucleotides: TGTGCCAGTAGCCCAACAGGGCTCGCTGGGGCCAACGTCCTGACTTTC.

The V gene is TRBV25-1, the J gene TRBJ1-4, with 8 bases aligning to TRBD1. V dropped 4 bases and J dropped 8; count of bases not matched to a gene: 6. Germline-derived CDR1 and CDR2 are MGHDK and SYGVNS. The CDR3 runs 14 residues. The CDR3, as DNA: TGTGCCAGCAGTGCGCTCAGGGGGCAGGAAAAACTGTTTTTT. Amino acids: CASSALRGQEKLFF.

The genes are TRBV11-3 and TRBJ2-1, with 9 nucleotides matching TRBD1. The germline gives CDR1 SGHNT, CDR2 YENEEA. V lost 5 bases and J lost 2; bases outside the gene matches: 4. This CDR3 spans 15 amino acids. The CDR3 coding sequence is TGTGCCAGCAGCATAACAGGGGGCCCCTACAATGAGCAGTTCTTC. This encodes CASSITGGPYNEQFF.

Sample share makes this clone large. The rearrangement uses TRBV4-1 and TRBJ2-3; 12 bases line up with TRBD2. V lost 5 bases to trimming and J lost 0 bases; unmatched junction nucleotides: 0. The CDR3 sequence is 15 residues long. Germline CDR1 is MGHRA and CDR2 is YSYEKL. The CDR3 here is CASSGTSGSTDTQYF. In DNA, the CDR3 is TGCGCCAGCAGCGGGACTAGCGGGAGCACAGATACGCAGTATTTT.

The V and J genes are TRBV9 and TRBJ2-2; tentatively, D is TRBD2 (6 bases). Germline V CDR1 and CDR2: SGDLS, YYNGEE. The CDR3 extends over 14 amino acids. The ends were cut back, 2 bases at V and 5 bases at J, with 10 bases in the middle. Here the CDR3 reads CASSVFAGTGELFF. CDR3 in DNA: TGTGCCAGCAGCGTTTTTGCGGGGACCGGGGAGCTGTTTTTT. The whole variable domain, filled in from reference TRBV9 and TRBJ2-2, reads DSGVTQTPKHLITATGQRVTLRCSPRSGDLSVYWYQQSLDQGLQFLIQYYNGEERAKGNILERFSAQQFPDLHSELNLSSLELGDSALYFCASSVFAGTGELFFGEGSRLTVL.

The chain uses TRBV27 and TRBJ1-6, with D possibly TRBD1 on 5 matching bases. There are 14 residues in the CDR3. Germline V gene lookup returns CDR1 MNHEY and CDR2 SMNVEV (reference sequence). V was pared by 2 bases and J by 11 bases, with 13 bases between. The CDR3 loop is CASSLRDSLTPLHF. CDR3 DNA: TGTGCCAGCAGTTTAAGGGACTCCCTCACACCCCTCCACTTT.

The chain recombines TRBV19 with TRBJ2-1, with a tentative D call TRBD2 (5 bases). V lost 7 bases, J lost 0 bases, and 16 bases lay in between. From germline, CDR1 is LNHDA and CDR2 SQIVND (reference sequence). The CDR3 is 16 residues long. The CDR3 DNA follows: TGTGCCAGTACCCCGATTGGGAGCGGCTCCTACAATGAGCAGTTCTTC. Translated: CASTPIGSGSYNEQFF.

CDR3: CAISESQGREAFF. For the CDR3, the DNA is TGTGCCATCAGTGAGTCACAGGGACGTGAAGCTTTCTTT. The chain recombines TRBV10-3 with TRBJ1-1, with TRBD1 as a possible D gene (6 bases). Germline V CDR1 and CDR2: ENHRY, SYGVKD. This CDR3 is built from 13 residues. V was pared by 0 bases and J by 7 bases, with 9 bases between.

The chain links TRBV21-1 to TRBJ2-7; TRBD2 is taken as the D call from the table, unchecked against the DNA. TRBV21-1 is recorded as a pseudogene. The CDR3 length is 13 residues. CDR3 coding DNA: TGTGCCAGCAGCACTCGGAGCCAGTTCGAGCAGTACTTC. This gives the protein CASSTRSQFEQYF.

V is TRBV7-9 and J is TRBJ1-2; 7 nucleotides line up with TRBD1. The CDR3 is 16 amino acids. CDR1 SEHNR and CDR2 FQNEAQ come from the germline V gene (reference sequence). The ends lost 6 bases at V and 2 bases at J; junction bases unmatched: 12. CDR3 loop: CASSPRPGQRNYGYTF. The CDR3 nucleotides are TGTGCCAGCAGTCCCCGCCCGGGACAGCGAAACTATGGCTACACCTTC. The whole variable domain, remainder taken from reference TRBV7-9 and TRBJ1-2, is DTGVSQNPRHKITKRGQNVTFRCDPISEHNRLYWYRQTLGQGPEFLTYFQNEAQLEKSRLLSDRFSAERPKGSFSTLEIQRTEQGDSAMYLCASSPRPGQRNYGYTFGSGTRLTVV.

The chain recombines TRBV18 with TRBJ2-1; unclear D gene. Germline values: CDR1 KGHSH, CDR2 LQKENI. V dropped 3 bases and J dropped 5 bases, with 2 bases sitting between them. CDR3 size: 11 residues. This CDR3 is CASSPDNEQFF. The CDR3, as DNA: TGTGCCAGCTCACCCGACAATGAGCAGTTCTTC.

The chain recombines TRBV4-3 with TRBJ2-7; TRBD1 matches 9 bases. The CDR3 contains 18 residues. J lost 7 bases, V lost 1 base, and 17 bases had no gene match. CDR1 is LGHNA, CDR2 YSLEER, per germline. CDR3 sequence: CASSQGRPGTGIREEQYV. The CDR3 nucleotides read TGCGCCAGCAGCCAAGGACGCCCCGGGACAGGGATCCGTGAAGAGCAGTACGTC.

V and J are TRBV5-4 and TRBJ1-1; D is ambiguous. The germline CDR1 and CDR2 sequences are SGHNT and YYREEE (reference sequence). The CDR3 sequence is 14 residues long. Trimming left V 4 bases short and J 1 base short, with 11 bases between. The CDR3 region is CASSTLGGNTEAFF. CDR3 coding DNA: TGTGCCAGCAGCACCCTCGGAGGGAACACTGAAGCTTTCTTT.

This chain links TRBV19 with TRBJ1-5; TRBD1 might be the D (5 bases). There are 13 residues in the CDR3. V was clipped by 8 bases and J by 0 bases, with 8 bases between them. The V gene's germline CDR1 is LNHDA and CDR2 SQIVND (reference sequence). The CDR3 sequence: CASSGFSNQPQHF. The CDR3 DNA sequence: TGTGCCAGTTCAGGGTTTAGCAATCAGCCCCAGCATTTT.

V is TRBV3-1 (or the pseudogene TRBV3-2) and J is TRBJ1-1; weak D call: TRBD1 (6 bases). V lost 2 bases to trimming and J lost 10 bases, with 14 bases between them. The CDR3 is 13 residues long. Germline-derived CDR1 and CDR2 are LGHDT and YNNKEL (reference sequence). Here the CDR3 DNA reads TGTGCCAGCAGCCAACAGAACGGGGGGCGAGCTTTCTTT. This encodes CASSQQNGGRAFF.

The chain uses TRBV11-2 and TRBJ1-1; 8 bases are shared with TRBD1. The CDR3 runs 13 residues. The germline V gene encodes CDR1 SGHAT and CDR2 FQNNGV. The ends lost 3 bases at V and 8 bases at J; junction bases unmatched: 5. Here the CDR3 DNA reads TGTGCCAGCAGCTTCGGACAGGGTATGGAAGCTTTCTTT. It encodes CASSFGQGMEAFF.

The chain uses TRBV9 and TRBJ2-1; TRBD2 might be the D (5 bases). The V end was cut by 4 bases, the J end by 5 bases, with 13 bases between. Germline values: CDR1 SGDLS, CDR2 YYNGEE. This CDR3 is built from 14 residues. This chain's CDR3 is CASSPGNPHNEQFF. The CDR3 region has the DNA TGTGCCAGCAGCCCGGGAAATCCCCACAATGAGCAGTTCTTC.

The rearrangement links TRBV5-4 to TRBJ1-1, with TRBD1 as a possible D gene (5 bases). V was clipped by 2 bases and J by 1 base, with 9 bases between them. This CDR3 contains 14 residues. The germline V gene has CDR1 SGHNT and CDR2 YYREEE (reference sequence). The CDR3 DNA reads as TGTGCCAGCAGCTTTACAACAGGGAACACTGAAGCTTTCTTT. Its protein is CASSFTTGNTEAFF.

The CDR3 nucleotides are TGTGCCATCGGTCCAGGGGGAAACACCATATATTTT. Residues: CAIGPGGNTIYF. V usage is TRBV10-3 and J usage is TRBJ1-3, with D possibly being TRBD1 (5 bases). The CDR3 runs 12 residues. Between the trimmed V and J ends, which lost 8 bases and 4 bases, there was a span of 9 bases. The germline V gene has CDR1 ENHRY and CDR2 SYGVKD.

The chain uses TRBV27 and TRBJ1-2; D call uncertain. Per the germline V gene, CDR1 is MNHEY and CDR2 is SMNVEV (reference sequence). Trimming stripped 4 bases from V and 6 bases from J, with 12 bases between. The CDR3 extends over 13 amino acids. The CDR3 loop reads CASSSESWDGYTF. CDR3 nucleotides: TGTGCCAGCAGTTCGGAGAGCTGGGATGGCTACACCTTC.

This chain links TRBV28 with TRBJ1-1; 9 bases are a match to TRBD1. The V and J ends lost 5 bases and 0 bases, in that order; junction bases with no gene match: 7. Germline values: CDR1 MDHEN, CDR2 SYDVKM. The CDR3 is 16 residues long. DNA for the CDR3: TGTGCCAGCAGTACACCCCGGACAGGGGTGAACACTGAAGCTTTCTTT. It yields the protein CASSTPRTGVNTEAFF.

The V and J genes are TRBV11-2 and TRBJ2-1; D is ambiguous. V was shortened by 5 bases and J by 8 bases, with 7 bases between the two germline ends. Germline values: CDR1 SGHAT, CDR2 FQNNGV. The length of the CDR3 is 11 residues. The CDR3 region is CASSAPHEQFF. Here the CDR3 DNA reads TGTGCCAGCAGCGCGCCCCATGAGCAGTTCTTC.

The chain employs TRBV28 and TRBJ1-1; 8 nucleotides agree with TRBD1. With V trimmed by 7 bases and J by 5 bases, 9 bases remained unmatched. Per the germline V gene, CDR1 is MDHEN and CDR2 is SYDVKM. CDR3 length: 14 residues. Here the CDR3 DNA reads TGTGCCAGCAACTCAGGACAGGGAGAGACTGAAGCTTTCTTT. It codes for CASNSGQGETEAFF.

CDR3 nucleotide sequence: TGCGCCAGCAGCTTGGGAGCCCAGGGTACCAATGAGCAGTTCTTC. This sequence encodes CASSLGAQGTNEQFF. J is TRBJ2-1 and V is TRBV5-1; tentative D call: TRBD1 (5 bases). With 0 bases removed from V and 6 bases from J, the gap between germline ends came to 13 bases. Germline-derived CDR1 and CDR2 are SGHRS and YFSETQ. There are 15 residues in the CDR3.

This sequence joins TRBV7-7 and TRBJ2-1; a possible D gene is TRBD2 (5 bases). V lost 8 bases and J 0 bases, leaving 20 bases between the germline ends. The CDR3 loop spans 17 amino acids. Germline CDR1 reads SSHAT; CDR2 reads FNYEAQ (reference sequence). For the CDR3, the DNA is TGTGCCAGCTCAGCCCAGGTGCAGCGGAGCTCCTACAATGAGCAGTTCTTC. The encoded protein is CASSAQVQRSSYNEQFF.

There are many counts of this clone. The rearrangement joins TRBV6-1 to TRBJ1-1; no clear D gene. The CDR3 covers 13 residues. Trimming took off 3 bases at V and 6 bases at J, with 11 bases between the two ends. Looked up from germline, CDR1 is MNHNS and CDR2 is SASEGT. The CDR3 loop reads CASSDRRVAEAFF. In nucleotides, the CDR3 is TGTGCCAGCAGTGACCGGAGGGTAGCTGAAGCTTTCTTT.

The chain links TRBV21-1 to TRBJ2-3; TRBD2, the table's D call, lacks a check against the DNA. TRBV21-1 is designated a pseudogene. There are 17 residues in the CDR3. The CDR3 nucleotides read TGTGCCAGCAGCAAAGTTCTACGGTTAGATAGCACAGATACGCAGTATTTT. This gives the protein CASSKVLRLDSTDTQYF.

The chain combines TRBV28 with TRBJ2-7; no reliable D call. The CDR3 extends over 13 amino acids. The V gene's germline CDR1 is MDHEN and CDR2 SYDVKM. V was trimmed by 1 base and J by 2 bases, leaving 6 bases between them. CDR3 region: CASSLYSTYEQYF. For the CDR3, the DNA is TGTGCCAGCAGTTTATACAGCACCTACGAGCAGTACTTC.

This chain connects TRBV2 to TRBJ2-5; D perhaps matches TRBD2 (5 bases). Trimming shortened V by 6 bases and J by 4 bases, and 18 bases separated the two germline ends. Germline V CDR1 and CDR2: SNHLY, FYNNEI. The CDR3 runs to 15 residues. CDR3 in amino acids: CASREASGLGETQYF. The CDR3 DNA reads as TGTGCCAGCAGAGAGGCAAGCGGATTGGGAGAGACCCAGTACTTC.